This TCR beta chain was recorded in a study of blood T cell repertoires in COVID-19. Background on the study: The study drew acute and convalescent COVID-19 samples from the United States, Italy and Spain. Sample material is recorded as cDNA or gDNA derived from T cells, B-cell-depleted T cells, or PBMCs.

The method was immunoSEQ multiplex PCR; TCRdb's version includes in-frame clones alone and lacks a portion of them. The sample includes almost 250,000 clones, around 89% of them seen just once. Cohort assignment relied on participant-reported clinical history. Cohort 3 recovered donors had two negative PCRs, clearance, or symptom resolution. The CDR3 is made up of 14 amino acids. The origin of this receptor is a young woman who had recovered from COVID-19. Sequencing used PBMCs or T cells enriched from blood (not recorded which). This sequence joins TRBV21-1 and TRBJ1-6. TRBV21-1 is given as a pseudogene. The CDR3 sequence is CASSTCLGGSPLHF. The CDR3 region has the DNA TGTGCCAGCAGCACCTGCCTCGGGGGTTCACCCCTCCACTTT.